The rows below give T cell receptor beta chains drawn from one sample of a study of a mutant IDH1 vaccine in newly diagnosed glioma. Assay used: immunoSEQ multiplex PCR; TCRdb lists only in-frame clones, some missing. The table shows tens of thousands of clones, with 80% to 90% occurring only once. The sequences come from PBMCs, collected from a glioma patient treated with radiotherapy, temozolomide or both. The receptors stem from a woman aged 50 to 65 with glioma. Both conserved end residues are part of each CDR3. The D gene is left open where the match is weak. A row's size may be missing; if present it is once, few, many or a size class.

D gene	J gene	V gene	clone size	CDR3 protein	CDR3 DNA
NA	TRBJ1-2	TRBV2	NA	CASSEKETANYGYTF	TGTGCCAGCAGTGAGAAGGAAACAGCTAACTATGGCTACACCTTC
NA	TRBJ1-1	TRBV30	NA	CAWSVGVRTEAFF	TGTGCCTGGAGTGTTGGGGTAAGGACTGAAGCTTTCTTT
NA	TRBJ1-2	TRBV6-6	NA	CASSATLNYGYTF	TGTGCCAGCAGTGCGACCCTAAACTATGGCTACACCTTC
TRBD1	TRBJ1-2	TRBV25-1	NA	CASTEQAGGGYTF	TGTGCCAGCACCGAACAGGCAGGGGGAGGCTACACCTTC
TRBD1	TRBJ1-2	TRBV5-4	NA	CASSLVQGNGYTF	TGTGCCAGCAGCTTGGTACAGGGGAATGGCTACACCTTC
TRBD1	TRBJ1-5	TRBV27	once	CASSFGRGLQPQHF	TGTGCCAGCAGTTTCGGCAGGGGGCTTCAGCCCCAGCATTTT
NA	TRBJ2-5	TRBV9	NA	CASSGTLQETQYF	TGTGCCAGCAGCGGGACCCTCCAAGAGACCCAGTACTTC
NA	TRBJ2-2	TRBV5-6	NA	CASSLVVGVNTGELFF	TGTGCCAGCAGCTTAGTCGTGGGCGTGAACACCGGGGAGCTGTTTTTT
NA	TRBJ1-1	TRBV6-5	NA	CASSYSRYPSEAFF	TGTGCCAGCAGTTACAGCAGGTACCCTTCTGAAGCTTTCTTT
NA	TRBJ1-1	TRBV7-9	NA	CASSLEGGRARTEAFF	TGTGCCAGCAGCTTAGAGGGGGGCAGGGCTCGCACTGAAGCTTTCTTT
TRBD1	TRBJ1-5	TRBV28	NA	CASRSGTGVRGQPQHF	TGTGCCAGCAGATCAGGGACAGGGGTGAGGGGGCAGCCCCAGCATTTT
NA	TRBJ1-5	TRBV19	NA	CASSSAGANQPQHF	TGTGCCAGTAGTTCCGCGGGAGCGAATCAGCCCCAGCATTTT
TRBD2	TRBJ2-7	TRBV5-1	NA	CASSLPGGDYEQYF	TGCGCCAGCAGCTTGCCCGGGGGGGACTACGAGCAGTACTTC
NA	TRBJ2-7	TRBV5-1	NA	CASSPEGFSEQYF	TGCGCCAGCAGCCCCGAGGGATTCTCCGAGCAGTACTTC
NA	TRBJ1-5	TRBV5-8	NA	CASSFGPEEQPQHF	TGTGCCAGCAGCTTTGGACCGGAAGAGCAGCCCCAGCATTTT
NA	TRBJ1-6	TRBV4-2	NA	CASSQGLSYNSPLHF	TGTGCCAGCAGCCAAGGACTAAGTTATAATTCACCCCTCCACTTT
TRBD2	TRBJ2-7	TRBV6-5	NA	CASRPGLAGGREQYF	TGTGCCAGCAGGCCGGGACTAGCGGGGGGCAGGGAGCAGTACTTC
NA	TRBJ2-7	TRBV30	NA	CAWRRTGLPEQYF	TGTGCCTGGAGACGTACCGGGCTGCCTGAGCAGTACTTC
TRBD1	TRBJ1-1	TRBV10-3	few	CATMGQEIDEAFF	TGTGCCACAATGGGACAGGAGATTGATGAAGCTTTCTTT
NA	TRBJ1-5	TRBV9	once	CASSATGTLSNQPQHF	TGTGCCAGCAGCGCTACGGGGACACTTAGCAATCAGCCCCAGCATTTT
TRBD1	TRBJ2-7	TRBV5-4	NA	CASSAPGTGAHF	TGTGCCAGCAGCGCACCCGGGACAGGGGCCCACTTC
TRBD2	TRBJ2-3	TRBV27	NA	CASSSLAGTDTQYF	TGTGCCAGCAGTTCACTAGCGGGGACAGATACGCAGTATTTT
NA	TRBJ1-1	TRBV29-1	NA	CSVGFGTEAFF	TGCAGCGTTGGATTCGGCACTGAAGCTTTCTTT
NA	TRBJ1-2	TRBV19	NA	CASSIGPGYGYTF	TGTGCCAGTAGTATCGGCCCGGGCTATGGCTACACCTTC
NA	TRBJ2-5	TRBV9	few	CASSVAGQETQYF	TGTGCCAGCAGCGTAGCGGGTCAAGAGACCCAGTACTTC
NA	TRBJ1-5	TRBV25-1	NA	CASRGDQGYQPQHF	TGTGCCAGCAGGGGGGACCAGGGATATCAGCCCCAGCATTTT
NA	TRBJ2-7	TRBV11-2	NA	CASSQTNPYEQYF	TGTGCCAGCAGCCAAACCAACCCCTACGAGCAGTACTTC
TRBD2	TRBJ2-3	TRBV7-9	NA	CASSSPSGGVTDTQYF	TGTGCCAGCAGCTCCCCTAGCGGGGGGGTCACAGATACGCAGTATTTT
NA	TRBJ1-1	TRBV29-1	few	CSAGLSTGTTEAFF	TGCAGCGCCGGACTCTCCACGGGAACCACTGAAGCTTTCTTT